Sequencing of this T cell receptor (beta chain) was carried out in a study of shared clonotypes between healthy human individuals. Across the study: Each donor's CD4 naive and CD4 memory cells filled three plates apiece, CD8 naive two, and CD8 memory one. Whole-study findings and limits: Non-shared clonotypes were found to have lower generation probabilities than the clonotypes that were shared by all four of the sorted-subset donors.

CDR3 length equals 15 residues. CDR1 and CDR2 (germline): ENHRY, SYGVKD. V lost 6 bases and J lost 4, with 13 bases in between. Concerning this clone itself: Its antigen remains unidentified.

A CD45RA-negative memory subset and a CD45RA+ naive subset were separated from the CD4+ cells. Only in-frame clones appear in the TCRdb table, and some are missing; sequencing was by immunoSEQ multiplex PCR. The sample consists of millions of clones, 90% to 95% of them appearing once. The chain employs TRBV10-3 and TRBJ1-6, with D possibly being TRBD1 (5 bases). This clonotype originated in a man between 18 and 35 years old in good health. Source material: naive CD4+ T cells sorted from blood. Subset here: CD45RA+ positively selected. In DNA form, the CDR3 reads TGTGCCATCAGCCCTTCCGGGACGTATAATTCACCCCTCCACTTT. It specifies CAISPSGTYNSPLHF.